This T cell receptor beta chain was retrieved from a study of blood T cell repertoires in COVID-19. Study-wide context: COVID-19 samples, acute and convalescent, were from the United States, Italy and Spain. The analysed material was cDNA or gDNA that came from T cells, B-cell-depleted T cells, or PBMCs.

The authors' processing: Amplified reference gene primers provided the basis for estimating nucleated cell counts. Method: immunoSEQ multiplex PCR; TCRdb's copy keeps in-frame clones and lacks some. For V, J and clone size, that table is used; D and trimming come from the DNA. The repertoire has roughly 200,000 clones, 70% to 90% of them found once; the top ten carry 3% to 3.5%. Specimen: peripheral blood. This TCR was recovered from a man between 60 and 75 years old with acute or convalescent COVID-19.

CDR3 sequence: CASSRNIGDSPLHF. In nucleotides, the CDR3 is TGCGCCAGCAGCCGGAATATAGGAGATTCACCCCTCCACTTT. The chain combines TRBV5-1 with TRBJ1-6; D remains ambiguous. The germline V gene encodes CDR1 SGHRS and CDR2 YFSETQ. The CDR3 loop spans 14 amino acids. The V end was cut by 4 bases, the J end by 8 bases, with 13 bases between.